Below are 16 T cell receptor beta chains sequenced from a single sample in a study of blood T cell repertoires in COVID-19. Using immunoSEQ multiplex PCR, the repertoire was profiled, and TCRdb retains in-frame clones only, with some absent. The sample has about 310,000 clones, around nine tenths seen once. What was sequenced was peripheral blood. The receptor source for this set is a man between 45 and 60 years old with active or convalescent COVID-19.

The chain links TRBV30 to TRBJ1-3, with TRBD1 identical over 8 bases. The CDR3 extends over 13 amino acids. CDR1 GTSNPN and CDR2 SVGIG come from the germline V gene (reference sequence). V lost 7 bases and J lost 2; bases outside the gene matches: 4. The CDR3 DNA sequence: TGTGCCTCGGGACAGGCAGCTGGAAACACCATATATTTT. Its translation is CASGQAAGNTIYF.

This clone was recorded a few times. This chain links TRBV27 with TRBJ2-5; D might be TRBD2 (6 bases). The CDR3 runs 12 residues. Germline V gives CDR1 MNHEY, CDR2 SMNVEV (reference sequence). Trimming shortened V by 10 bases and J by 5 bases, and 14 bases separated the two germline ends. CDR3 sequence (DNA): TGTGCCACCCCAGAGGGGAGGGAGACCCAGTACTTC. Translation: CATPEGRETQYF.

This CDR3 is CASSLGTGDDYGYTF. DNA of the CDR3: TGTGCCAGCAGCTTAGGGACAGGGGACGACTATGGCTACACCTTC. The chain couples TRBV7-6 to TRBJ1-2; 9 bases are a match to TRBD1. The trim removed 1 base at V and 3 bases at J, leaving 3 bases unmatched. In germline, CDR1 is SGHVS, CDR2 FNYEAQ. The CDR3 contains 15 residues. The variable domain in full, with the rest retrieved from reference TRBV7-6 and TRBJ1-2, is GAGVSQSPRYKVTKRGQDVALRCDPISGHVSLYWYRQALGQGPEFLTYFNYEAQQDKSGLPNDRFSAERPEGSISTLTIQRTEQRDSAMYRCASSLGTGDDYGYTFGSGTRLTVV.

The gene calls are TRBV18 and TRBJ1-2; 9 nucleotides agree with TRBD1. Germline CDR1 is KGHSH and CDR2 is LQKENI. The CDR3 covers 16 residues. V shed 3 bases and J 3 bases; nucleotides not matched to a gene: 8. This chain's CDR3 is CASSPPGQGGYYGYTF. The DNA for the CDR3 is TGTGCCAGCTCACCGCCGGGACAGGGAGGGTACTATGGCTACACCTTC.

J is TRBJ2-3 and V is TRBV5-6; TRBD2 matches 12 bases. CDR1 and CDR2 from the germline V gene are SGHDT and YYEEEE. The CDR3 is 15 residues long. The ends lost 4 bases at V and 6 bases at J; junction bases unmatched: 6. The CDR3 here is CASSTPSGGVDTQYF. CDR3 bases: TGTGCCAGCAGCACCCCTAGCGGGGGGGTGGATACGCAGTATTTT.

The chain's CDR3 is CASSLSGSGTDTQYF. CDR3 DNA sequence: TGTGCCAGCAGTTTATCCGGGAGCGGTACAGATACGCAGTATTTT. The chain employs TRBV28 and TRBJ2-3; TRBD2 is a possible D gene (6 bases). CDR1 is MDHEN, CDR2 SYDVKM, per germline. Trimming pared 1 base from V and 3 bases from J, leaving 11 bases between. This CDR3 contains 15 residues.

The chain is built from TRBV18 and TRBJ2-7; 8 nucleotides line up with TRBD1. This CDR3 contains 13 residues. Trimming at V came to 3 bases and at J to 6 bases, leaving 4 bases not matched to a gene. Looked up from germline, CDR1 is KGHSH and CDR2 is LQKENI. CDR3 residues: CASSPRQGFEQYF. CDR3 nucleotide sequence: TGTGCCAGCTCACCGAGACAGGGGTTCGAGCAGTACTTC.

The CDR3 sequence is CASSLGSGSGIAQYF. In nucleotides, the CDR3 is TGTGCCAGCAGCTTAGGTTCGGGGTCCGGGATCGCGCAGTATTTT. V and J are TRBV7-9 and TRBJ2-3, with D tentatively TRBD2 (5 bases). CDR1 is SEHNR and CDR2 is FQNEAQ in the germline V gene (reference sequence). Trimming pared 1 base from V and 10 bases from J, leaving 18 bases between. The CDR3 covers 15 residues.

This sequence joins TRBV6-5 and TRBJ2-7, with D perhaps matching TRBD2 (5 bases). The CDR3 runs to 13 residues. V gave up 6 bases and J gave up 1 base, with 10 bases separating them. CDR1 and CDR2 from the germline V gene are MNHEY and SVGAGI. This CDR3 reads CASREGGSYEQYF. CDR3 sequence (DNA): TGTGCCAGCAGAGAGGGTGGTTCCTACGAGCAGTACTTC.

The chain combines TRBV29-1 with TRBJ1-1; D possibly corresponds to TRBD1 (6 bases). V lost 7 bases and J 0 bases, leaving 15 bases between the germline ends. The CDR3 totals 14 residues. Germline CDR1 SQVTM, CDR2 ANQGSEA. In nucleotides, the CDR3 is TGCAGCGCTACGGACAGCATCATGAACACTGAAGCTTTCTTT. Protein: CSATDSIMNTEAFF.

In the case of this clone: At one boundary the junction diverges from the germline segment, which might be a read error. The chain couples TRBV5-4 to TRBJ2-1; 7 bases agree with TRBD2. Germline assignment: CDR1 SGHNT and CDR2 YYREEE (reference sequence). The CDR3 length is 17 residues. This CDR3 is CASSSLPTSGLADLGLF. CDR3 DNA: TGTGCCAGCAGCTCACTCCCCACTAGTGGGCTAGCGGACTTGGGGCTCTTC.

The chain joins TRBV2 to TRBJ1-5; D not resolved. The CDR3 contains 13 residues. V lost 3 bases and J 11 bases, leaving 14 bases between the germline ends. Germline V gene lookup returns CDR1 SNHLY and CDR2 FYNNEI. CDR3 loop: CASSDRSQQAQHF. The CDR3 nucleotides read TGTGCCAGCAGTGATAGGTCCCAGCAGGCCCAGCATTTT.

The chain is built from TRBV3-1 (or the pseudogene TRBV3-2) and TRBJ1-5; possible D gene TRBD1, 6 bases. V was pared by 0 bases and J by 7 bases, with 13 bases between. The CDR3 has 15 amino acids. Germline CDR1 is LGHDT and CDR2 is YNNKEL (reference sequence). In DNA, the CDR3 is TGTGCCAGCAGCCAAGATCCCACAGGGCGGCAGCCCCAGCATTTT. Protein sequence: CASSQDPTGRQPQHF.

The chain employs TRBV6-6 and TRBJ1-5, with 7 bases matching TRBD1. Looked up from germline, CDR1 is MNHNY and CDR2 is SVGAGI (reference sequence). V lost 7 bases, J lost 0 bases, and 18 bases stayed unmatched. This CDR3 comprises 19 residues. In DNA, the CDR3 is TGTGCCAGCACCTACAAAGCCGGGACAGCCGTTTATAGCAATCAGCCCCAGCATTTT. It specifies CASTYKAGTAVYSNQPQHF.

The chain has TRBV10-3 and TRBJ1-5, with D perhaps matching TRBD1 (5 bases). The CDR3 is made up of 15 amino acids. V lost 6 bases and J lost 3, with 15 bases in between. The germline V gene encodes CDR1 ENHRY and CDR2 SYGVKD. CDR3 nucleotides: TGTGCCATCAGCTCCAGGTGGGGGGACAATCAGCCCCAGCATTTT. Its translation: CAISSRWGDNQPQHF.

The CDR3 region is CASRIRDIQYF. The CDR3 nucleotides are TGTGCCAGTAGGATTCGGGACATTCAGTACTTC. The chain uses TRBV19 and TRBJ2-4; D gene ambiguous. V gave up 6 bases and J gave up 8 bases, with 8 bases separating them. CDR3 size: 11 residues. CDR1 LNHDA and CDR2 SQIVND come from the germline V gene (reference sequence).